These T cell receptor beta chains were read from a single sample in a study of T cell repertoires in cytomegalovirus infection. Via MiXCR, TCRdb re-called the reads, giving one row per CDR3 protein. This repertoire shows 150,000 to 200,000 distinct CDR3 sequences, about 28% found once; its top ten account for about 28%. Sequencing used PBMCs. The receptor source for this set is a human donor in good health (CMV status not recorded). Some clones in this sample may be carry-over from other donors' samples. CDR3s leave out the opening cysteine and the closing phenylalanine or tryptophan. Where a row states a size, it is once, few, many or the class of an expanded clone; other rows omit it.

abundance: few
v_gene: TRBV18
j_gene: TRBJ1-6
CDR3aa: ASSPRGQGINSPLH

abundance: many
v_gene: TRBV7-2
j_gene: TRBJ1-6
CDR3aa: ASSPRDRSSYNSPLH

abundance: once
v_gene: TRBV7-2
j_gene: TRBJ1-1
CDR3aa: ASSSSGKGTEAF

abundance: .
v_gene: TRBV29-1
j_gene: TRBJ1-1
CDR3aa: SVEDIRDTEAF

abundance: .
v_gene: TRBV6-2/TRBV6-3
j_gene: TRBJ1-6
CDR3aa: ASRGQGELRGGSPLH

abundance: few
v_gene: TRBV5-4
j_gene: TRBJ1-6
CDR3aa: ASSLGRTSSLH

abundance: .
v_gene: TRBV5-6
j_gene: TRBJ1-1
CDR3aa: ASSSRGTGKEAF

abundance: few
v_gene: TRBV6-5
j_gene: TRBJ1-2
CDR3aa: ASSWTGGFSYGYT

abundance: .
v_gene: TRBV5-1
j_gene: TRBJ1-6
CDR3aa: ASSLGDLQDSPLH

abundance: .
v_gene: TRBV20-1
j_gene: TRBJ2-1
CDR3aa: SAPSTGDYEQF

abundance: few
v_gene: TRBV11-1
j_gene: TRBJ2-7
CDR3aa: ASSLGSDTSYEQY

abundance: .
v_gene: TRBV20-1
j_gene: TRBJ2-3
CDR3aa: SAHFGLAGSQGTDTQY

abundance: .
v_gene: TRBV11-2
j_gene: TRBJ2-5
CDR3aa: ASSFGLAGEIETQY

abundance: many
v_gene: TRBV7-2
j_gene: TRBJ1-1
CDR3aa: ASSLDTRTSF

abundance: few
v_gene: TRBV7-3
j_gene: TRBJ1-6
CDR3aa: ASSFRRQGAGSPLH

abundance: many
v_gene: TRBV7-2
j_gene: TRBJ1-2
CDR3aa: ASSPLGGYGYT

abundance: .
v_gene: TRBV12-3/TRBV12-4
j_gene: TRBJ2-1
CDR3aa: ASSFGQGRVDEQF

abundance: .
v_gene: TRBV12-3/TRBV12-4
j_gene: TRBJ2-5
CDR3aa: ASGTSGAAQY